The present entry profiles one T cell receptor beta chain with its context. The target antigen is unknown. These data are taken from a study of cytomegalovirus exposure and HLA in healthy donors. Primers included in the PCR were 60 Vbeta and 13 Jbeta primers. The authors' processing: There were tens of millions of unique TCR beta chains by a later count, and approximately 12 million of them were shared. The protocol was immunoSEQ multiplex PCR, while the TCRdb copy is restricted to in-frame clones and leaves out a portion. Clonal size and the V and J genes are those of that table, whereas D and trimming came from the DNA. The data hold about 120,000 clones, with 65% to 80% observed a single time. Broader study findings: Relative to equally common others, HLA-associated TCR beta chains showed greater clonal expansion in a later analysis. According to a later analysis, most TCR beta chains associated with CMV appeared HLA-restricted. Cytomegalovirus-associated TCR beta chains were listed, numbering 164.

Sequenced sample: PBMCs. The clonotype comes from a man aged 18 to 30 in good health and CMV-seropositive.

The DNA for the CDR3 is TGTGCCAGCAGTCCGGACAGGGTTTCCTACGAGCAGTACTTC. It is translated as CASSPDRVSYEQYF. The rearrangement joins TRBV28 to TRBJ2-7; 8 nucleotides agree with TRBD1. CDR3 length: 14 amino acids. The junction had 4 bases not matched to a gene; V was cut back by 5 bases and J by 1 base. CDR1 is MDHEN and CDR2 is SYDVKM in the germline V gene.